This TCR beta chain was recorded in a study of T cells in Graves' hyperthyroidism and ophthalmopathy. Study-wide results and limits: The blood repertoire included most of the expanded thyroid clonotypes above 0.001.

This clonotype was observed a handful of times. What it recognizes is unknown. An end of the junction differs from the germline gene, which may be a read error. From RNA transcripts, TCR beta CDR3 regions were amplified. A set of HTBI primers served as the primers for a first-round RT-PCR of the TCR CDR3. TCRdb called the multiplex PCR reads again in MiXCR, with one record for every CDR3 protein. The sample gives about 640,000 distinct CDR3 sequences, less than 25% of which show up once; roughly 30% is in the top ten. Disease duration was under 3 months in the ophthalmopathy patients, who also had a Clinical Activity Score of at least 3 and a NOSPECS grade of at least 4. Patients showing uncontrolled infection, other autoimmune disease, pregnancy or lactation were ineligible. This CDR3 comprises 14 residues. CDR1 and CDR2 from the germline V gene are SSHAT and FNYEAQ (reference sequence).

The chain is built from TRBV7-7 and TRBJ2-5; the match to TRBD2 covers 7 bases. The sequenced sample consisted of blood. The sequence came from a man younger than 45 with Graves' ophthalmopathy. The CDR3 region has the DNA TGTGCTAGCAGCTTAGAATGGGAGGGGGAGACCCAGTACTTC. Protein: CASSLEWEGETQYF.